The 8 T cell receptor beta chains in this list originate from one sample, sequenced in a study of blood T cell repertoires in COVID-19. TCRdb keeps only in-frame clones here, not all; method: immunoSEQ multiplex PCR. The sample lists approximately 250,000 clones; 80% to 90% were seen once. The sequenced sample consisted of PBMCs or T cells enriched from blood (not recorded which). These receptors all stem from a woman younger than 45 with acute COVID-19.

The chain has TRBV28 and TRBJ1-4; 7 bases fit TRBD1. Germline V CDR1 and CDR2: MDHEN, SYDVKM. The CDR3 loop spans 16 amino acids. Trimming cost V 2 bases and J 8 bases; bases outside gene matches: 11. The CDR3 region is CASSLGPKGAEEKLFF. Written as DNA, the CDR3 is TGTGCCAGCAGTTTAGGGCCCAAGGGGGCTGAAGAAAAACTGTTTTTT. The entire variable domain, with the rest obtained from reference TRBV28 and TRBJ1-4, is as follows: DVKVTQSSRYLVKRTGEKVFLECVQDMDHENMFWYRQDPGLGLRLIYFSYDVKMKEKGDIPEGYSVSREKKERFSLILESASTNQTSMYLCASSLGPKGAEEKLFFGSGTQLSVL.

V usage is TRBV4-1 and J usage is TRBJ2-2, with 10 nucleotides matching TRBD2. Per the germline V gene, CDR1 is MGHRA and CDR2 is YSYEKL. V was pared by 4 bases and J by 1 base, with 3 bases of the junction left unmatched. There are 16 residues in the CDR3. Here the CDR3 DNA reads TGCGCCAGCAGCCCCTGGACTAGCGGGAACACCGGGGAGCTGTTTTTT. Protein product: CASSPWTSGNTGELFF.

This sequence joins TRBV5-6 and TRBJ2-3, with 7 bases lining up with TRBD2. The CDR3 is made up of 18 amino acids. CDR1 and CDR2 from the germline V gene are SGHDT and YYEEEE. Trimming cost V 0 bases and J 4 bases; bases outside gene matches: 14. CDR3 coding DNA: TGTGCCAGCAGCTTGGGTGCCTTTGCGGGAGCCGAATCAGATACGCAGTATTTT. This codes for CASSLGAFAGAESDTQYF.

The CDR3 is CASSSRTREATNEKLFF. DNA of the CDR3: TGCGCCAGCAGCTCACGGACTCGGGAGGCGACTAATGAAAAACTGTTTTTT. V is TRBV4-1 and J is TRBJ1-4; D is unresolved. V was pared by 5 bases and J by 2 bases, with 18 bases between. The length of the CDR3 is 17 residues. CDR1 MGHRA and CDR2 YSYEKL come from the germline V gene.

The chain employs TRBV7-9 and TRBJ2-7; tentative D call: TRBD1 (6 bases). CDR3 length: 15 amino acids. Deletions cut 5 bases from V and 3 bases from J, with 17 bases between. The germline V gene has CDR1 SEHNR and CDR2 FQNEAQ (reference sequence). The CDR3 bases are TGTGCCAGCAGCACGTTCGCAGGGGCGAACTACGAGCAGTACTTC. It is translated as CASSTFAGANYEQYF.

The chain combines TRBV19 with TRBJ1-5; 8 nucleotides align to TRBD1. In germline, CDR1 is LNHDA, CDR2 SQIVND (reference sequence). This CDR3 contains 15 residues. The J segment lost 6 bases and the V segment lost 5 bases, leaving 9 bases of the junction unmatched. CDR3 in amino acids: CASSSDRGSSQPQHF. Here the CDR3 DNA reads TGTGCCAGTAGTTCCGACAGGGGAAGTAGTCAGCCCCAGCATTTT.

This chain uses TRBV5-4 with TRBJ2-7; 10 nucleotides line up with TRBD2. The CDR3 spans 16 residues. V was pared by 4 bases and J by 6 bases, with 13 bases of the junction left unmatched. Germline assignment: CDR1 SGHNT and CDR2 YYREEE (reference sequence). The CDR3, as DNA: TGTGCCAGCAGCCAATCTGCAGCGGGAGGGCTGAGCGAGCAGTACTTC. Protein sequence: CASSQSAAGGLSEQYF.

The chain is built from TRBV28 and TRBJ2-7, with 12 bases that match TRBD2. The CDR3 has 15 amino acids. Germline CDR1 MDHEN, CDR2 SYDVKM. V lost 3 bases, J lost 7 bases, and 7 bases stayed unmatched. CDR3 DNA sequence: TGTGCCAGCAGTTTTGCTAGCGGGGGGGGAGGAGAGCAGTACTTC. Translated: CASSFASGGGGEQYF.